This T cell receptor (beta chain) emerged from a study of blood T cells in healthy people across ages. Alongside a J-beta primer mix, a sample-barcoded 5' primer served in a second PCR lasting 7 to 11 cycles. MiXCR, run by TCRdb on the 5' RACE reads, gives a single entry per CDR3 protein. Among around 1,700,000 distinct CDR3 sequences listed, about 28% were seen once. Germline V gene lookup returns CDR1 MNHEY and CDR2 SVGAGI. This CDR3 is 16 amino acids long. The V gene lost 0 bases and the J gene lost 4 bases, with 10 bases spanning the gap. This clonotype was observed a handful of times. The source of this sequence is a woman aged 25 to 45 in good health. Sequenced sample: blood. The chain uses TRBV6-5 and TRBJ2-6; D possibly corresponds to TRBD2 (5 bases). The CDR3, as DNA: TGTGCCAGCAGTTACTCGGGCGGGTCCGGGGCCAACGTCCTGACTTTC. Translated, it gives CASSYSGGSGANVLTF.